This T cell receptor (beta chain) was obtained from a study of T cell clonality in common variable immunodeficiency (dated by TCRdb to between 2014 and 2017). On the study overall, not on this receptor specifically: Reportedly, TCRbeta sequences from CVID had fewer deletions and N-nucleotide insertions, and highly modified clones with 13 or more V deletions were absent from CVID. Even though DNA input was the same, control samples had an average of roughly 76,000 unique sequences each, compared with some 32,000 in CVID samples. TCRbeta clonality was higher in CVID subjects than in healthy controls (t-test p = 0.018), and the increase was most characteristic of about a third of subjects. The authors noted that sequencing repertoires of T cell subpopulations would be needed to clarify what caused the increased clonality in CVID. Differences among patients in the CVID cohort limited the correlations between repertoire features and clinical complications. Healthy controls shared more TCRbeta clones with each other than CVID subjects shared among themselves (p < 0.0001).

From V the trimming removes 6 bases and from J it removes 1 base, while the gene matches leave 4 bases of the junction unaccounted for. The CDR3 runs 14 residues from the cysteine to the phenylalanine. Sequencing covers 33 bases of the CDR3, shown here with the frame starting at base 1. CVID samples and control samples contributed equivalent amounts of genomic DNA as sequencing input. For every sample, a 60 bp segment covering the rearranged TCRbeta CDR3 region was amplified and then sequenced. The immunoSEQ assay, a bias-corrected multiplex PCR with high-throughput sequencing, was employed for TCRbeta amplification. Under the source paper's analysis protocol: Each unique nucleotide sequence was treated as a clone and annotated with V, D and J genes, copy number and frequency. Sequences were labeled productive if in frame, and non-productive if out of frame or containing stop codons. As previously described, clonality was calculated on the basis of Shannon's entropy. Mean CDR3 Kyte-Doolittle hydropathy was derived from the predicted amino acid sequences of productive clones. Using the R hclust function, scaled V gene usage was clustered hierarchically with Manhattan distance and complete linkage. Sharing of clones by CDR3 amino acid sequence was evaluated through resampling of 12 repertoires per group over 100 rounds. Repertoires were searched for approximately 70 published EBV-specific and a few hundred published CMV-specific TCRbeta sequences. Analysis left out a couple of CVID samples that produced under 10,000 sequences, so roughly 45 CVID repertoires remained. TCRdb stores this immuneACCESS table with in-frame sequences only. Part of the clones is absent; in the studies checked, under half of the shortfall reflects unresolved V genes, and no reason is known for the rest. D and trimming come from the DNA, and the V and J calls and clone size come from that table. Listed for this sample are roughly 60,000 clones, none observed only a single time. More than 1.5% of the sample lies in the top ten.

Predominantly Caucasian heritage was noted among both the CVID patients and the healthy controls. Heparinized peripheral whole blood samples of about 4.5 to 8.5 ml were collected from each donor. Genomic DNA from adults with common variable immune deficiency (CVID) and from healthy adult controls was the source for sequencing TCRbeta CDR3 repertoires. A total of some 22 healthy adult volunteers (around 12 female and around 10 male; age range roughly 20 to 66 years, mean age around 35) were included in the control group. Diluted blood was density-centrifuged over Hypaque 1077 or Ficoll-Paque to isolate peripheral blood mononuclear cells. Genomic DNA was extracted from unsorted mononuclear cells by Qiagen column purification or by a centrifugation-based method. This clone was observed many times. Its specific antigen is unknown. The read finishes 3 residues shy of the CDR3 end, and the germline J gene is used to complete it.

This TCR was recovered from a person aged 18 to 75 in good health. The sequence joins TRBV12-3 or TRBV12-4 to TRBJ2-7, with TRBD1 matching 9 junction bases. Sequenced: peripheral blood mononuclear cells. The CDR3 region reads CASRSGTGSYEQYF. The covered CDR3 bases are TGTGCCAGCAGATCCGGGACAGGGTCCTACGAG.